This T cell receptor (beta chain) was sequenced in a study of patients and donors after allogeneic stem cell transplantation. MiXCR, run by TCRdb on the RT-PCR reads, gives a single entry per CDR3 protein. The repertoire includes about 960,000 distinct CDR3 sequences, under 20% of them detected once, and 5% to 6.5% sits in the top ten. Sequencing was done on a sample of blood, either unsorted or a sorted T cell fraction (not recorded which). This clonotype was obtained from a human donor who was either an allogeneic HSCT recipient or a stem cell or donor lymphocyte infusion donor (not recorded which). It is not recorded whose cells these are; they may come from a transplant donor.

The CDR3 sequence: CASSGRGGLSNEQFF. DNA for the CDR3: TGTGCCAGCAGTGGTAGGGGGGGGTTGAGCAATGAGCAGTTCTTC. The chain combines TRBV6-2 or TRBV6-3 with TRBJ2-1; a possible D gene is TRBD2 (7 bases). Germline loops: CDR1 MNHEY, CDR2 SVGEGT. The CDR3 contains 15 residues. V lost 5 bases to trimming and J lost 6 bases, with 17 bases between them.